This T cell receptor beta chain was captured in a study of radiation and T cells in renal cell carcinoma (dated by TCRdb to about 2020). General notes on the study: Samples were obtained from a clinical trial, in which 15 Gy stereotactic body radiation therapy was delivered to primary renal cell carcinomas and nephrectomy was performed 4 weeks later. In total, about 51 samples underwent TCR beta sequencing: some 26 tumors plus 27 peripheral blood samples. Across all 55 or so samples, around 4,000,000 unique CDR3 nucleotide sequences encoding about 2.4 million unique CDR3 amino acid sequences were identified.

Points on this clone: Its antigen remains unidentified. One base away there is no much larger clone; base qualities are not given.

The time point label for this specimen denotes: blood 2 weeks post-SBRT. The treatment or condition label on this specimen signifies: 15 Gy SBRT to primary tumor, nephrectomy 4 weeks later. To track tumor-enriched clonotypes, serial peripheral blood was sampled from radiation-treated patients at baseline and at 2 weeks and 4 weeks after SBRT. Renal cell carcinoma with clear cell pathology was present in all patients. The QIAamp DNA Blood Mini Kit (Qiagen) was used to prepare genomic DNA for TCR sequencing. Only samples passing all quality control checks were included in the analyses. The immunoSEQ kit was used, according to the manufacturer's recommendations, to generate TCR beta libraries from genomic DNA. To prepare the libraries, a first multiplex PCR with proprietary primers was run, followed by a second PCR that added unique barcodes, and a bead cleanup was done after each round. Each sample batch included a kit-provided positive control reaction and a negative control reaction. The final libraries underwent checking on an Agilent 4200 TapeStation D1000 ScreenTape, volumetric pooling, and quantification by qPCR. Sequencing was performed on an Illumina NextSeq500 with a MidOutput 150-cycle cartridge, and 156 Read1 and 15 Index1 cycles were run with kit custom primers. The pooled library was loaded at around 1 pM with approximately 18% PhiX control spiked in. Under the source paper's analysis protocol: Vendor-processed data were analyzed in R, and a clonotype was defined as all T cells sharing the same CDR3 nucleotide sequence. In the clone abundance analyses, frequencies were normalized to the 10,000 most abundant clones in each sample. Before analysis, public T cell clones were removed, and these numbered fewer than five per sample on average. Tumor-enriched and baseline blood-enriched clonotypes were defined by at least a 32-fold difference in abundance between compartments. A beta-binomial differential abundance model was used to identify clonotypes that expanded or contracted between blood time points. The Baroni-Urbani and Buser coefficient was used to measure tumor-blood repertoire similarity, and groups were compared with two-tailed Wilcoxon tests in R. This immuneACCESS table, as held by TCRdb, lists in-frame sequences with V and J called but not all clones. Of the missing ones, under half trace to an unresolved V gene in checked studies; the others have no known cause. Clone size and the V and J calls come from that table; the DNA yielded D and trimming. The sample table holds tens of thousands of clones, of which around 78% were seen once. The ten largest make up roughly 7% of the sample.

Study-level results and caveats: The single-armed trial design could not address effects of radiation dose or scheduling on the TCR repertoire. Dynamics of the blood repertoire were not tracked past 4 weeks after treatment. No pretreatment tumor biopsies were available, so the baseline intratumoral presence of clonotypes could not be determined. Top tumor clonotypes rose in blood from baseline to 2 weeks post-radiation, then contracted by 4 weeks, suggesting transient expansion of tumor-resident clones.

The input for sequencing was blood, taken from a patient whose treatment included radiotherapy and nephrectomy. The receptor was derived from a man in his sixties with renal cell carcinoma.

At the DNA level, the sequence is TGTGCCAGCAGCTTAGGCCCAAGCCGGATTAATGAGCAGTTCTTC. Its amino acids are CASSLGPSRINEQFF. In this chain, TRBV11-3 is recombined with TRBJ2-1, with no confidently assigned D gene. The germline V gene yields SGHNT for CDR1 and YENEEA for CDR2. The V and J ends are trimmed by 1 base and 7 bases, leaving 14 bases between them. Its CDR3 holds 15 amino acids, cysteine through phenylalanine. This entry keeps only the CDR3 DNA: 45 bases, framed from base 1.